This TCR beta chain was identified in a study of spatial heterogeneity in lung cancer. Study summary: On average, each unique TCR and UMI combination appeared more than ten times in raw reads.

Time point defined: sample taken at primary tumor resection. TCRdb re-derived calls from the 5' RACE reads in MiXCR, one entry per CDR3 protein. The sample lists about 13,000 distinct CDR3 sequences; about 6% were seen once. V lost 3 bases and J lost 3, with 14 bases in between. Germline V lookup: CDR1 SGHTA, CDR2 FQGNSA. The CDR3 totals 16 residues. In its sample, this clonotype was seen many times. Its antigen is unidentified. Notes on the study in general: Counts of expanded alpha and beta TCRs within tumors tracked the tumor nonsynonymous mutation count.

The sequence derives from a female donor with early-stage non-small cell lung cancer. V and J are TRBV7-2 and TRBJ2-2, with D perhaps TRBD1 (7 bases). The specimen comprised lung tumor tissue, sampled at surgery. The CDR3 protein is CASSLVGRGDTGELFF. The CDR3 DNA sequence: TGTGCCAGCAGCTTGGTCGGCAGGGGGGACACCGGGGAGCTGTTTTTT.